This T cell receptor (beta chain) is drawn from a study of shared clonotypes between healthy human individuals. Notes on the study in general: Rarefaction analysis demonstrated incomplete sorted-subset sequencing notwithstanding large depth.

Comments on this clone: Its cognate antigen is unknown.

Using immunoSEQ multiplex PCR, the repertoire was profiled, and TCRdb retains in-frame clones only, with some absent. The table includes fewer than 3 million clones, under 95% detected once. This clonotype was sampled from a man between 18 and 35 years old in good health. Some clones in this sample may be carry-over from other donors' samples. The source material was naive CD4+ T cells from PBMCs. Subset reported: CD45RA+ positively selected.

The CDR3 reads CASSLEPAPNQPQHF. CDR3 DNA sequence: TGCGCCAGCAGCTTGGAACCCGCCCCCAATCAGCCCCAGCATTTT. This chain joins TRBV5-1 and TRBJ1-5; D is ambiguous. Germline V lookup: CDR1 SGHRS, CDR2 YFSETQ. This CDR3 comprises 15 residues. Trimming stripped 0 bases from V and 3 bases from J, with 10 bases between. Complete variable domain (other parts from reference TRBV5-1 and TRBJ1-5): KAGVTQTPRYLIKTRGQQVTLSCSPISGHRSVSWYQQTPGQGLQFLFEYFSETQRNKGNFPGRFSGRQFSNSRSEMNVSTLELGDSALYLCASSLEPAPNQPQHFGDGTRLSIL.